The sequence of this T cell receptor beta chain was determined in a study of neurological immune-mediated disorders. The time point was: longitudinal time-point 2. Source material was 2 million unsorted PBMCs, stored at -80 °C in RNAlater. The study's findings and limits: HTLV-1-associated myelopathy had the most TCR clonal expansion, whereas multiple sclerosis had the least (lower than in healthy controls).

The CDR3 consists of 13 residues. Trimming stripped 6 bases from V and 1 base from J, with 9 bases between. Germline V gives CDR1 MNHEY, CDR2 SMNVEV (reference sequence). With regard to this clonotype: The antigen is not known. The CDR3 ends on some other residue instead of the conserved phenylalanine or tryptophan, so this is likely a read error.

5'RACE with 10-nucleotide random UMIs produced the cDNA. TCRdb reanalysed the 5' RACE reads using MiXCR and keeps one entry per CDR3 protein. The table lists 70,000 to 95,000 distinct CDR3 sequences, less than 15% of them singletons. This sequence originates from a female donor with HTLV-1-associated myelopathy (HAM/TSP). Sequenced input: PBMCs. J is TRBJ1-1 and V is TRBV27; no clear D. The CDR3 coding sequence is TGTGCCAGCAGGCCTCGGTGGAACACTGAAGCTTTCATT. As protein: CASRPRWNTEAFI.